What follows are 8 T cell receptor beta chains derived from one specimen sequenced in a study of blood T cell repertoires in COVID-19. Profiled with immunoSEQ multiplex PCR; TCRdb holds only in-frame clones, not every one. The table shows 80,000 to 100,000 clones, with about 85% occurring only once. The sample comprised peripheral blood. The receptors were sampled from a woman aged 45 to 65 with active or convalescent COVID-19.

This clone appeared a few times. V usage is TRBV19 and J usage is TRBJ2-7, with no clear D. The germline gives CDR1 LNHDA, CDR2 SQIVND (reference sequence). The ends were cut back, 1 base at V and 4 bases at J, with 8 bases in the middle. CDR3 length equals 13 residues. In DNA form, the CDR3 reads TGTGCCAGTAGTATAGTGTACAGTTACGAGCAGTACTTC. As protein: CASSIVYSYEQYF.

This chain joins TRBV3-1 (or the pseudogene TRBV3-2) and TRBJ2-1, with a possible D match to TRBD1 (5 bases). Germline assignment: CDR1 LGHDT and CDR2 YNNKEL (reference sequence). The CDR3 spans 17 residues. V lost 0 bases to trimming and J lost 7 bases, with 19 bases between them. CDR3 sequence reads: CASSQDPTERYSNEQFF. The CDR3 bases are TGTGCCAGCAGCCAAGATCCGACAGAGCGTTACAGTAATGAGCAGTTCTTC.

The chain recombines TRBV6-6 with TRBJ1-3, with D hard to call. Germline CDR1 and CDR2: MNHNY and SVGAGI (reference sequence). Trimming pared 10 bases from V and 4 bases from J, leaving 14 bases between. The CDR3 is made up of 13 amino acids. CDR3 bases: TGTGCCACCCGAGGTGGGTACGGAAACACCATATATTTT. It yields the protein CATRGGYGNTIYF.

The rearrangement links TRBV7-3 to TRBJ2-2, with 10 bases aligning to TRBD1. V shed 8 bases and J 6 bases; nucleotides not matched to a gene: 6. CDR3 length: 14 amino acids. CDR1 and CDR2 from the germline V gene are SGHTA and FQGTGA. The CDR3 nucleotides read TGTGCCAGCGGAAGGGACAGGGGATCCGGGGAGCTGTTTTTT. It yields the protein CASGRDRGSGELFF.

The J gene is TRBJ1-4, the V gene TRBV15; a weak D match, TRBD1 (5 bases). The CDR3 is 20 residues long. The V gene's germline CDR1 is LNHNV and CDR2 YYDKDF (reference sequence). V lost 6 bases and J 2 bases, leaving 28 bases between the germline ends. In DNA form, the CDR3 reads TGTGCCACCAGTATACCCCTTTTGAGGGACTCCTCTCGGACTAATGAAAAACTGTTTTTT. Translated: CATSIPLLRDSSRTNEKLFF. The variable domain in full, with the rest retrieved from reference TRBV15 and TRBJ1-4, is DAMVIQNPRYQVTQFGKPVTLSCSQTLNHNVMYWYQQKSSQAPKLLFHYYDKDFNNEADTPDNFQSRRPNTSFCFLDIRSPGLGDTAMYLCATSIPLLRDSSRTNEKLFFGSGTQLSVL.

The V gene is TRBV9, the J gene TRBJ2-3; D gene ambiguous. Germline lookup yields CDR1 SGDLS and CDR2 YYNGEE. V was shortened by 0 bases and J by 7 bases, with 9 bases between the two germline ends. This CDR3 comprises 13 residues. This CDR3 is CASSVVGGNTQYF. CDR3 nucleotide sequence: TGTGCCAGCAGCGTAGTAGGCGGTAATACGCAGTATTTT.

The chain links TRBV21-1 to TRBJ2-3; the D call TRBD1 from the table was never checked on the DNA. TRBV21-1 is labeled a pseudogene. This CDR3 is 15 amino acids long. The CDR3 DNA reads TGTGCCAGCAGCCCCACAAGGGGTGGCACAGATACGCAGTATTTT. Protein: CASSPTRGGTDTQYF.

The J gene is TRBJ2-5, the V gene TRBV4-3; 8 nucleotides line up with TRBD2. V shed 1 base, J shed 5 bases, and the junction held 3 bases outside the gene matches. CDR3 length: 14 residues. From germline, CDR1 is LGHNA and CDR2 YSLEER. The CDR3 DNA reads TGCGCCAGCAGCCAAGGGCTAGCGGGCGAGACCCAGTACTTC. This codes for CASSQGLAGETQYF.